Here is one T cell receptor (beta chain) with its context. The antigen remains undetermined. TCRdb reworked the 5' RACE reads into one entry per CDR3 protein, no DNA. This table lists a few hundred thousand distinct CDR3 sequences. CDR3 length: 12 amino acids. Per the germline V gene, CDR1 is ENHRY and CDR2 is SYGVKD. The sample originates from a study of monozygotic twins with inflammatory bowel disease. Study outcomes and limitations: Whereas healthy co-twins had higher TCRbeta diversity (inverse Simpson), IBD patients had lower diversity.

Material: blood. The sequence derives from a human donor with ulcerative colitis or Crohn's disease, or a healthy co-twin of an affected twin (not recorded which). This chain connects TRBV10-3 to TRBJ2-1; without DNA, the TCRdb call of TRBD1 cannot be checked. CDR3 sequence: CAISWDSNEQFF.